These T cell receptor beta chains were read from a single sample in a study of shared clonotypes between healthy human individuals. Assay used: immunoSEQ multiplex PCR; TCRdb lists only in-frame clones, some missing. The data hold 550,000 to 700,000 clones, with roughly 73% observed a single time. Sequenced: memory CD4+ T cells sorted from blood. The receptor source for this set is a woman aged 30 to 39 in good health. CDR3s include the opening cysteine and the closing phenylalanine or tryptophan. The D gene is left open where the match is weak. Clone size is shown for a subset of rows, as once, few, many or a class of expanded clone.

CDR3aa | CDR3nt | v_gene | abundance | d_gene | j_gene
CASSKTSGVYNEQFF | TGTGCCAGCAGTAAGACTAGCGGGGTTTACAATGAGCAGTTCTTC | TRBV27 | NA | TRBD2 | TRBJ2-1
CASRPGHYDLYTF | TGTGCCAGCAGACCGGGACACTATGATCTCTACACCTTC | TRBV28 | NA | NA | TRBJ1-2
CASRGTGENGYTF | TGTGCCAGCAGGGGGACAGGGGAAAACGGCTACACCTTC | TRBV2 | NA | TRBD1 | TRBJ1-2
CASSYDEQHEQFF | TGTGCCAGCAGCTACGACGAGCAGCATGAGCAGTTCTTC | TRBV5-8 | NA | NA | TRBJ2-1
CASSLARAGYTGELFF | TGTGCCAGCAGCTTGGCGAGAGCGGGATACACCGGGGAGCTGTTTTTT | TRBV5-6 | NA | TRBD2 | TRBJ2-2
CASNMGVSYNEQFF | TGCGCCAGCAACATGGGGGTGTCCTACAATGAGCAGTTCTTC | TRBV5-1 | NA | NA | TRBJ2-1
CASSVVPSTDTGELFF | TGTGCCAGCAGCGTAGTTCCTTCGACAGACACCGGGGAGCTGTTTTTT | TRBV9 | NA | NA | TRBJ2-2
CASSLRHNEQFF | TGTGCCAGCAGTTTGAGGCACAATGAGCAGTTCTTC | TRBV5-4 | few | NA | TRBJ2-1
CASSLWAGENQPQHF | TGTGCCAGCAGCTTATGGGCGGGCGAAAATCAGCCCCAGCATTTT | TRBV11-2 | NA | NA | TRBJ1-5
CASSIGGQDYEQYF | TGTGCCAGTAGTATAGGGGGCCAGGACTACGAGCAGTACTTC | TRBV19 | NA | NA | TRBJ2-7
CATSSSNEQFF | TGTGCCACCTCGAGTAGCAATGAGCAGTTCTTC | TRBV10-3 | NA | NA | TRBJ2-1
CASSLGVHQPQHF | TGTGCCAGCAGCTTAGGGGTGCATCAGCCCCAGCATTTT | TRBV7-2 | NA | NA | TRBJ1-5
CASSLQENYGYTF | TGTGCCAGCAGTTTACAGGAAAACTATGGCTACACCTTC | TRBV27 | NA | NA | TRBJ1-2
CASSYSPQRWGSYGYTF | TGTGCCAGCAGTTACTCGCCGCAAAGGTGGGGGAGCTATGGCTACACCTTC | TRBV6-7 | NA | NA | TRBJ1-2
CASSLAGQYTGELFF | TGTGCCAGCAGCTTAGCCGGACAGTACACCGGGGAGCTGTTTTTT | TRBV7-2 | few | NA | TRBJ2-2
CASSWSRDINTGELFF | TGTGCCAGCAGCTGGTCCCGGGACATAAACACCGGGGAGCTGTTTTTT | TRBV7-8 | NA | NA | TRBJ2-2
CSASLLATQYF | TGCAGTGCTAGTTTGTTGGCTACGCAGTATTTT | TRBV20-1 | NA | NA | TRBJ2-3
CASSRQGAGYGYTF | TGTGCCAGCAGTAGACAGGGGGCTGGCTATGGCTACACCTTC | TRBV6-5 | few | TRBD1 | TRBJ1-2
CATSRGPLSGSGNEQFF | TGTGCCACCAGCAGAGGTCCACTTAGCGGGAGCGGCAATGAGCAGTTCTTC | TRBV15 | NA | TRBD2 | TRBJ2-1
CATSKGLANVDEQYF | TGTGCCACCAGCAAAGGACTAGCAAATGTCGACGAGCAGTACTTC | TRBV15 | NA | TRBD2 | TRBJ2-7
CASSSGSYGNTGELFF | TGTGCCAGCAGCTCGGGGTCTTATGGGAACACCGGGGAGCTGTTTTTT | TRBV5-4 | NA | NA | TRBJ2-2
CASSSIAGIHNEQFF | TGTGCCAGCAGCTCGATAGCGGGAATACACAATGAGCAGTTCTTC | TRBV5-4 | NA | TRBD2 | TRBJ2-1
CASQMTGGRNEQFF | TGTGCCAGTCAAATGACGGGAGGGCGAAATGAGCAGTTCTTC | TRBV19 | NA | TRBD2 | TRBJ2-1
CASIHYRLEENEQFF | TGTGCCAGCATCCACTACAGGTTGGAGGAAAATGAGCAGTTCTTC | TRBV16 | NA | NA | TRBJ2-1
CASSATRGQESYGYTF | TGTGCCAGCTCAGCAACGAGGGGGCAGGAGTCCTATGGCTACACCTTC | TRBV18 | NA | TRBD1 | TRBJ1-2